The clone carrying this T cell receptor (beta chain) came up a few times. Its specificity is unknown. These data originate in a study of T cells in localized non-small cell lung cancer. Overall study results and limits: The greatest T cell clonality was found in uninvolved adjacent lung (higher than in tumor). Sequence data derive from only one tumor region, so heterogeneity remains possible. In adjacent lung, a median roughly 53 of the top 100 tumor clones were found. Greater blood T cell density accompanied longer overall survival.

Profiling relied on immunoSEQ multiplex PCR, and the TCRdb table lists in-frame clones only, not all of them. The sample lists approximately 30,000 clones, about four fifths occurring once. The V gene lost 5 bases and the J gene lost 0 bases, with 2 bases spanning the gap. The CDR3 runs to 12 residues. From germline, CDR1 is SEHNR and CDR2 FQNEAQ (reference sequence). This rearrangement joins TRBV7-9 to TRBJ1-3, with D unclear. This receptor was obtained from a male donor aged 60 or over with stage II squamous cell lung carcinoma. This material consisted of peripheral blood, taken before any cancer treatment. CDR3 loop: CASSPSGNTIYF. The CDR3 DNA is TGTGCCAGCAGCCCCTCTGGAAACACCATATATTTT.